This T cell receptor (beta chain) emerged from a study of Graves' ophthalmopathy and Graves' hyperthyroidism. No donor had other autoimmune disease, uncontrolled infection, pregnancy or lactation. CDR1 is SGHDN, CDR2 FVKESK, per germline. The germline V and J ends were trimmed by 6 bases and 2 bases, with 11 bases remaining between them. This CDR3 comprises 14 residues. The TCR beta CDR3 regions underwent amplification from RNA transcripts. First-round RT-PCR relied on HTBI primers, and a second-round multiplex PCR came next. MiXCR, applied by TCRdb to the multiplex PCR reads, yields one record per CDR3 protein. Of about 240,000 distinct CDR3 sequences detected, around 50% appear once; the ten largest clones hold about 45%.

Sequenced material: peripheral blood. J is TRBJ1-5 and V is TRBV14; tentatively, D is TRBD1 (6 bases). The TCR sequence derives from an adult man with Graves' ophthalmopathy. In nucleotides, the CDR3 is TGTGCCAGCAGGGACAGCGTGGGCAATCAGCCCCAGCATTTT. Protein sequence: CASRDSVGNQPQHF.